This paragraph covers one T cell receptor (beta chain) sequence. Its antigen is not identified. The data stem from a study of post-analysis software for immune sequencing data. The ends were cut back, 3 bases at V and 0 bases at J, with 12 bases in the middle. The CDR3 has 15 residues. Germline V lookup: CDR1 SQVTM, CDR2 ANQGSEA. cDNA libraries for TCR beta contained unique molecular identifiers. There were 1 to 10 million T cells, and 400,000 to 650,000 cDNA molecules came from them. TCRdb passed the PCR reads through MiXCR, listing each CDR3 protein once. The repertoire holds 750,000 to 950,000 distinct CDR3 sequences, with 53% as singletons. Overall study findings and caveats: Same-batch preparations were strongly co-clustered by F measure. The study found TRBV5-6, TRBV5-1 and TRBV20-1 among 4 or 5 TRBV segments more frequent in patients than controls.

Sequencing input: blood. This chain uses TRBV29-1 with TRBJ2-1; D is ambiguous. This receptor was taken from a girl aged 5 to 17 with multiple sclerosis. The CDR3 DNA follows: TGCAGCGTTGAGAGGCGAGCAGGCTCCTACAATGAGCAGTTCTTC. This sequence encodes CSVERRAGSYNEQFF.